This T cell receptor (beta chain) was found in a study of post-analysis software for immune sequencing data (dated by TCRdb to between 2014 and 2017). For the wider study: Disease courses on record covered relapsing-remitting, secondary progressive and progressive-relapsing multiple sclerosis, though some patients had no subtype annotation. The multiple sclerosis patient repertoires were compared with some twelve previously published healthy control repertoires from donors aged about 6 to 26 years. A subset of samples was prepared in parallel using single-end sample barcoding, then pooled and co-amplified after Illumina adapter ligation.

The study at large found these results: When samples were clustered directly using the F measure, samples prepared in the same batch co-clustered strongly, which prompted a batch-effect correction. Normalized Chao1 diversity was significantly lower in multiple sclerosis patients than controls, suggesting substantial peripheral T-cell clonal expansion. The multiple sclerosis patient group was slightly younger than the control group. Patients showed significantly higher frequencies than controls for several TRBV segments, among them TRBV5-6, TRBV5-1 and TRBV20-1.

Library construction relied on PCR. The sequencing machine was an Illumina HiSeq 2500. To reduce PCR and sequencing biases, unique molecular identifiers were incorporated into the TCR beta cDNA libraries. Per 1 to 10 million input T cells, some 500,000 cDNA molecules were obtained, such that each molecule approximated one T cell. The same protocol used for the earlier healthy control dataset was applied to prepare and sequence the patient libraries. Within a given batch, samples were prepared together, multiplexed and sequenced on the same HiSeq lane. Processing in the source paper ran as follows. Raw barcoded reads were processed with MIGEC, discarding single-read molecular identifier groups before consensus assembly and CDR3 extraction. Clonotype tables were post-analysed with VDJtools, and diversity was normalized by down-sampling all datasets to the smallest sample size. In repertoire overlap clustering, CDR3 amino acid sequences, but not nucleotide sequences, were matched to correct batch-related cross-sample contamination. TCRdb redid the processing of the public reads, applying fastp at Q25 and MiXCR, and retained in-frame beta chains. Identical CDR3 protein sequences are pooled into one entry, listed with their most common genes and DNA. TCRdb's processing, not the authors' own work, is the source of the V and J calls. Counted in this sample were approximately 690,000 distinct CDR3 sequences; roughly three fifths of them appeared once. The biggest ten clones account for roughly 12% of the sample.

V is trimmed back by 2 bases and J by 7 bases, and the junction contains 4 bases that no gene match accounts for. The CDR3 numbers 14 residues from cysteine through phenylalanine. The DNA shown is the 42-base CDR3, in frame from base 1. The germline V gene gives CDR1 as SGHDN and CDR2 as FVKESK. To demonstrate the VDJtools post-analysis software, the study profiled TCR beta repertoires from the peripheral blood of 10 to 15 young patients with multiple sclerosis. The patients with multiple sclerosis were children and adolescents between 6 and 15 years of age. In the case of this clonotype: The clone's antigen remains unknown. Qualities for individual bases were not recorded, and no much larger clone is one base off.

Sequencing was performed on blood. The source of this sequence is a girl aged 2 to 9 with multiple sclerosis. The rearranged chain carries TRBV14 and TRBJ2-1, and 8 bases in between align with TRBD1. The nucleotides read TGTGCCAGCAGCCAACAGGGGGCGGGAAATGAGCAGTTCTTC. It codes for CASSQQGAGNEQFF.